Sequencing of this T cell receptor beta chain was carried out in a study of PD-1 blockade in classical Hodgkin lymphoma. Study conclusions and caveats: Nothing has yet pinned down what causes the repertoire differences, possibly disease activity or prior therapy.

With regard to this clone: Antigen: not known.

No patient escaped relapse after autologous stem cell transplantation, and brentuximab vedotin exposure varied. Clones were sequenced by immunoSEQ multiplex PCR, and TCRdb holds only the in-frame ones, with some missing. The sample has under 25,000 clones; over 70% are singletons. This CDR3 region has 14 residues. Germline V gene lookup returns CDR1 SGHRS and CDR2 YFSETQ. The trim removed 0 bases at V and 5 bases at J, leaving 2 bases unmatched. Sequenced material: peripheral blood mononuclear cells (PBMCs), taken before the second cycle of nivolumab. The chain combines TRBV5-1 with TRBJ2-3; 8 nucleotides align to TRBD2. This receptor was taken from a human donor with classical Hodgkin lymphoma. CDR3 region: CASSLDTSGDTQYF. CDR3 sequence (DNA): TGCGCCAGCAGCTTGGACACTAGCGGAGATACGCAGTATTTT.